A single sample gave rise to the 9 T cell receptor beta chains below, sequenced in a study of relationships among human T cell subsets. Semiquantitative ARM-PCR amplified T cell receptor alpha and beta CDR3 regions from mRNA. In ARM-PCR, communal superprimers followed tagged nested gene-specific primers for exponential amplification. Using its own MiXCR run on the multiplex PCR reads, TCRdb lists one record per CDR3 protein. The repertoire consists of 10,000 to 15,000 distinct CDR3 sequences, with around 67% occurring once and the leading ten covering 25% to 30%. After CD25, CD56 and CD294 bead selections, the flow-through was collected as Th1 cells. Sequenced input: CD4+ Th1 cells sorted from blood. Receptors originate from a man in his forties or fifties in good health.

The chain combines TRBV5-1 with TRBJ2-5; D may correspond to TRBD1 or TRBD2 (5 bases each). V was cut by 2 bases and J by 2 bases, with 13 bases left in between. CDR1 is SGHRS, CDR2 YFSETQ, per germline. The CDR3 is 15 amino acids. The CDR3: CASSLKGREQETQYF. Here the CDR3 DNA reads TGCGCCAGCAGCTTAAAGGGACGAGAACAAGAGACCCAGTACTTC.

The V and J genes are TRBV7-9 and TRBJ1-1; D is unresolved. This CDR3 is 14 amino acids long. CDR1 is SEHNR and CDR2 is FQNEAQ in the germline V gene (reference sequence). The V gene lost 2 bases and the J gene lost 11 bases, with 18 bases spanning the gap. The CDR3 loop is CASSLSPGPSGAFF. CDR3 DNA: TGTGCCAGCAGCTTATCGCCCGGGCCCTCTGGGGCTTTCTTT.

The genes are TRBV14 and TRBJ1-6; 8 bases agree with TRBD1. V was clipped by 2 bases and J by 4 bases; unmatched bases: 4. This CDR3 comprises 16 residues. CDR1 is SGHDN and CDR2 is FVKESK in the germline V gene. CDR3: CASSQLTGAYNSPLHF. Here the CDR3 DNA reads TGTGCCAGCAGCCAATTGACAGGGGCTTATAATTCACCCCTCCACTTT.

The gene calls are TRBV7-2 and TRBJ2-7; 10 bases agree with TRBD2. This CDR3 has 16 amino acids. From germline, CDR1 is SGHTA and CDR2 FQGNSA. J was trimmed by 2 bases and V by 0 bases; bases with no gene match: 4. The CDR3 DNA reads TGTGCCAGCAGCTTAGCGAGGACTAGCGGAACCTACGAGCAGTACTTC. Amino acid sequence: CASSLARTSGTYEQYF.

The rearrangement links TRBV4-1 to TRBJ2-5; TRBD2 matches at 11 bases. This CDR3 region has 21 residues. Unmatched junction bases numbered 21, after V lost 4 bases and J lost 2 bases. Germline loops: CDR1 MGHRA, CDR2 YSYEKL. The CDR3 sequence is CASSPDGRVLRTSGPQETQYF. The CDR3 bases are TGCGCCAGCAGCCCAGACGGCCGGGTTCTTAGGACTAGCGGGCCTCAAGAGACCCAGTACTTC.

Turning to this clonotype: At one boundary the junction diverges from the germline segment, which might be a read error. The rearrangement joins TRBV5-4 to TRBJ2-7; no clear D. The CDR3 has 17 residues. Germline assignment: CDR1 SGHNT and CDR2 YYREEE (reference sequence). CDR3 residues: CASSLGSSNLISYEQYF. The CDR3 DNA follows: TGCGCCAGCAGCTTGGGATCCTCTAACCTAATCTCCTACGAGCAGTACTTC.

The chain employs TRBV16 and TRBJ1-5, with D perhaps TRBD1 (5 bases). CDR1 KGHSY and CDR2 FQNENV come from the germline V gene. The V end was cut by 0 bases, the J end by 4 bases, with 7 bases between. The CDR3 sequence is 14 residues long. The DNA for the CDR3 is TGTGCCAGCAGCCAATCGGGGGTTAATCAGCCCCAGCATTTT. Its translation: CASSQSGVNQPQHF.

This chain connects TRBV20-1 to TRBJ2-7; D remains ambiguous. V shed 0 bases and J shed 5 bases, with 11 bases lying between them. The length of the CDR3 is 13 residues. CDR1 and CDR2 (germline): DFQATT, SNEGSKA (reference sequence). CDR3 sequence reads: CSARDPSTHEQYF. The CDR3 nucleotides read TGCAGTGCTAGAGATCCTAGTACCCACGAGCAGTACTTC.

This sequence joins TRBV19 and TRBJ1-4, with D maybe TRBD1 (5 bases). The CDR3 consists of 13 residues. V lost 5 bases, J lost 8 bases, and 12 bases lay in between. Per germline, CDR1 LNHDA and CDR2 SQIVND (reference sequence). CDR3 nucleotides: TGTGCCAGTAGTCACCTCACAGGAGAAAAACTGTTTTTT. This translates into CASSHLTGEKLFF.